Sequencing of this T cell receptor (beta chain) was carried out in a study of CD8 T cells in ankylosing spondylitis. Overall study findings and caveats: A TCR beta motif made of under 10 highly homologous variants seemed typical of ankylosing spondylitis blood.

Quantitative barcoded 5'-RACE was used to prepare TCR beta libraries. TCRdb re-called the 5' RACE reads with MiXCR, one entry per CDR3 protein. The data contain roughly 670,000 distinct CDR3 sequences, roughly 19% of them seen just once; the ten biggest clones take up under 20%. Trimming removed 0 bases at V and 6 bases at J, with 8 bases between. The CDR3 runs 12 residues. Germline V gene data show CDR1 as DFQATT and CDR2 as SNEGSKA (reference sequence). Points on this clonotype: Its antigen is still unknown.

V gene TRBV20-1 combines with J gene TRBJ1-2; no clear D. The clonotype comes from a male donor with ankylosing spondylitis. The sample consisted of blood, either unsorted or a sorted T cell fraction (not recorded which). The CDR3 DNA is TGCAGTGCTAGAGATGTTGGGCATGGCTACACCTTC. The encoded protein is CSARDVGHGYTF.